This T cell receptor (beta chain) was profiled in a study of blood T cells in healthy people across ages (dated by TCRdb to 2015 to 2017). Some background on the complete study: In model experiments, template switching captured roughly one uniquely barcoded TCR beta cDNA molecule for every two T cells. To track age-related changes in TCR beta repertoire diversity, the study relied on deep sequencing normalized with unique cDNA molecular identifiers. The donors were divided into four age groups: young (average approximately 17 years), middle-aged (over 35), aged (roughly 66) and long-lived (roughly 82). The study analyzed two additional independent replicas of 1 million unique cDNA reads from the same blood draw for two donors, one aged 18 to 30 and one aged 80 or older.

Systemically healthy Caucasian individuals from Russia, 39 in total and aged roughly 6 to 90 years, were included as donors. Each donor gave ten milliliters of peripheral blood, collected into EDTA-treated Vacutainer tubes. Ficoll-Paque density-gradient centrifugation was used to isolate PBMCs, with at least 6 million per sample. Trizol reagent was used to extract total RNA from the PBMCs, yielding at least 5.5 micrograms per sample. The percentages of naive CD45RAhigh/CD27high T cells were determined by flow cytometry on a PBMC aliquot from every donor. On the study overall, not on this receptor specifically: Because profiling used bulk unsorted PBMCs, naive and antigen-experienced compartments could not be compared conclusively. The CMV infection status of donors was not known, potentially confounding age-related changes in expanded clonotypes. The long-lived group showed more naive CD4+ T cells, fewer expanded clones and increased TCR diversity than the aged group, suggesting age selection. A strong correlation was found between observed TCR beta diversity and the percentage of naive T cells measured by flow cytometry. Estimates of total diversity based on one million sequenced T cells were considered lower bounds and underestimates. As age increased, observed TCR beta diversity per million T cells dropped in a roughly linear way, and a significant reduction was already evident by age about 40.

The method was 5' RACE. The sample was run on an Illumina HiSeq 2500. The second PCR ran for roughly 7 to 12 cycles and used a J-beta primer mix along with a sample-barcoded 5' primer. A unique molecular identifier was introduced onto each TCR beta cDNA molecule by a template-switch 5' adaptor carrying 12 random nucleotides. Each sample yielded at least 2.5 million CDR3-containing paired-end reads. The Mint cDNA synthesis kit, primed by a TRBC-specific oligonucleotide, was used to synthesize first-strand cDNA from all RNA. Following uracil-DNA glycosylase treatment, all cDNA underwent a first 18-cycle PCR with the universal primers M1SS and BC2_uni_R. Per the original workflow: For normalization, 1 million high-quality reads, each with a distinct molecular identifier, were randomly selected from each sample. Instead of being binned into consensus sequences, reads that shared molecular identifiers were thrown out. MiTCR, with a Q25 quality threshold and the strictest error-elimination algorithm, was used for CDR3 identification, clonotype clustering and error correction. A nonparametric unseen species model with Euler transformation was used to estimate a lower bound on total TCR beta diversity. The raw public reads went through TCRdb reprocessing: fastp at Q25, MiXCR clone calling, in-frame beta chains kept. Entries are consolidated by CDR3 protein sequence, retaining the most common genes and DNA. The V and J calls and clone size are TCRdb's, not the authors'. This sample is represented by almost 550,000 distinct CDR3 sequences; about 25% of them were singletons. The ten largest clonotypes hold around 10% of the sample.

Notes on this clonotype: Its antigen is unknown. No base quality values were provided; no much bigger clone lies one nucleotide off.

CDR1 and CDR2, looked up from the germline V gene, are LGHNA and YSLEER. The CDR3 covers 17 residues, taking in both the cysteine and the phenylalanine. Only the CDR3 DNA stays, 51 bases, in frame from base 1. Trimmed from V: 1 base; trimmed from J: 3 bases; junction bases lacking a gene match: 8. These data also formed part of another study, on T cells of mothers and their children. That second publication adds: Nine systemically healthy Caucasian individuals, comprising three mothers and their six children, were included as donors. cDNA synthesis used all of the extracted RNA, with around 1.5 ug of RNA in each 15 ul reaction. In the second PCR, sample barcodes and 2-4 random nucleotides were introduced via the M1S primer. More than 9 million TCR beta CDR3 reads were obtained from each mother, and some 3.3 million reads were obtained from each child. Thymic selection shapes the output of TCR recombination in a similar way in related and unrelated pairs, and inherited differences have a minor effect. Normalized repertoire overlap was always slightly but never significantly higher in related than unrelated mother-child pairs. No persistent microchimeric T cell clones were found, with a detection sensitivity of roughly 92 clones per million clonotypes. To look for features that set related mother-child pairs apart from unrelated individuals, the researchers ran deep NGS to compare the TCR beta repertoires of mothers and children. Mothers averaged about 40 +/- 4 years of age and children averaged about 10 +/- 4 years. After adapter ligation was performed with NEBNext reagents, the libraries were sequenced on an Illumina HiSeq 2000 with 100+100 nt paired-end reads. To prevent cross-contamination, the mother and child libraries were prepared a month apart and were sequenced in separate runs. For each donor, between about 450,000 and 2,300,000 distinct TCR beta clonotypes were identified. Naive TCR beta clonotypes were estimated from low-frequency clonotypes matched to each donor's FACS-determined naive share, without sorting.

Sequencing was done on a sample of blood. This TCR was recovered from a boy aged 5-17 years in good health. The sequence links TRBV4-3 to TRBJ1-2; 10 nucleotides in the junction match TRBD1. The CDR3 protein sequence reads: CASSQAPSTGGYYGYTF. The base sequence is TGCGCCAGCAGCCAAGCCCCCTCGACAGGGGGCTACTATGGCTACACCTTC.